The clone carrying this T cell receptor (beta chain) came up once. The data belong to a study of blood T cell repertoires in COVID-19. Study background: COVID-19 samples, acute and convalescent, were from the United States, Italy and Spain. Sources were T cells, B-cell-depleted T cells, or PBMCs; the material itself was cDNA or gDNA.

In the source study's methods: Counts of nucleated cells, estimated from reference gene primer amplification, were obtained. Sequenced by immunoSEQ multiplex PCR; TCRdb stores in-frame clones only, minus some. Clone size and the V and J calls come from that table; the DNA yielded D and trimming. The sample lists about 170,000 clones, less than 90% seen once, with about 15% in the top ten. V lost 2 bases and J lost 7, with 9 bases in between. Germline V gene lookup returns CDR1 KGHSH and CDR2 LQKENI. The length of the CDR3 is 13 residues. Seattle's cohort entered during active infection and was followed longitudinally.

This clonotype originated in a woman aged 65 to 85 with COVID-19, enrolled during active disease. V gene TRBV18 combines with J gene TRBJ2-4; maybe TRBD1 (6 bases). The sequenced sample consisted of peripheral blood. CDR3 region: CASSPDGGNIQYF. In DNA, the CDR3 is TGTGCCAGCTCACCAGATGGGGGCAACATTCAGTACTTC.